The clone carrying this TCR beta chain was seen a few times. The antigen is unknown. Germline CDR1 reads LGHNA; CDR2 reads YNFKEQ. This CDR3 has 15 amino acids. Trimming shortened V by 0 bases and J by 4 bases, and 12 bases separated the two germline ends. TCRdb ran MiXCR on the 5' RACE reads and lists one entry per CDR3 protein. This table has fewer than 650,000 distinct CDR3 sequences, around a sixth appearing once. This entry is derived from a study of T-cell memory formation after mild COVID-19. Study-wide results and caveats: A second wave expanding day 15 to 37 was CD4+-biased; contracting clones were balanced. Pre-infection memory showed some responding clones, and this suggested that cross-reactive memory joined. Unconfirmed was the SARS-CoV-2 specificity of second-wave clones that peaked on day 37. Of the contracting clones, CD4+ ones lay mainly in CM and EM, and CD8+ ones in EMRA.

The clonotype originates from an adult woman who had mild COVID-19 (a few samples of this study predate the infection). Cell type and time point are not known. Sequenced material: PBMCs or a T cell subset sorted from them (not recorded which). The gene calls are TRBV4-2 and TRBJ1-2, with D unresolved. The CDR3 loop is CASSQDRAGIYGYTF. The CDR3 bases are TGTGCCAGCAGCCAAGATAGGGCGGGGATCTATGGCTACACCTTC.